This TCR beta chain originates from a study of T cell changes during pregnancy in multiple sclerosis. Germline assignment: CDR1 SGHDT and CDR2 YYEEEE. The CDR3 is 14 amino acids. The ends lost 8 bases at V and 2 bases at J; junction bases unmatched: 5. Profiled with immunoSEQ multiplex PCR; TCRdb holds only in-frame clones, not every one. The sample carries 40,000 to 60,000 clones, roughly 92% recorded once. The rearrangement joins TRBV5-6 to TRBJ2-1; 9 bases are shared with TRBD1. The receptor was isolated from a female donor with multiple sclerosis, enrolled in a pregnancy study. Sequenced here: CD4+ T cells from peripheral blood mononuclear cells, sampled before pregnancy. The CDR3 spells CASLRQGAYNEQFF. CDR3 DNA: TGTGCCAGTTTAAGACAGGGGGCCTACAATGAGCAGTTCTTC.